The 30 T cell receptor beta chains below all came from one sample that was sequenced in a study of OX40 agonist ivuxolimab in advanced cancers. Preparation of the library involved the immunoSEQ multiplex PCR assay. What TCRdb holds here is the immuneACCESS table cut down to in-frame rearrangements. Part of the clones is not present; checked against another copy, under half of the missing clones reflect an unresolved V gene, and the others are unexplained. The sample table contains approximately 98,000 clones; only one count was recorded for 84% of them. Together, the top ten hold roughly 5% of the sample. The sequencing used CD4+ or CD8+ T cells sorted from blood, collected in a trial of the OX40 agonist ivuxolimab. Receptor source: an adult with an advanced solid tumor such as melanoma, head and neck, liver or kidney cancer.

The chain employs TRBV11-2 and TRBJ2-1; D may match TRBD1 or TRBD2 (5 bases each). Trimming cost V 5 bases and J 4 bases, with 15 bases left between them. The CDR3 runs to 15 residues. Germline V CDR1 and CDR2: SGHAT, FQNNGV. CDR3 protein: CASSPLRGRYNEQFF. The CDR3 nucleotides are TGTGCCAGCAGCCCCCTGAGGGGACGGTACAATGAGCAGTTCTTC.

V and J are TRBV30 and TRBJ2-3; 10 bases map to TRBD2. This CDR3 contains 15 residues. Germline-derived CDR1 and CDR2 are GTSNPN and SVGIG (reference sequence). The V and J ends lost 0 bases and 6 bases, in that order; junction bases with no gene match: 6. CDR3 coding DNA: TGTGCCTGGAGTGTAACGTTAGCGGGGGGTGATACGCAGTATTTT. It encodes CAWSVTLAGGDTQYF.

This clone has more than one count but fewer than ten. This CDR3 reads CASTDFYEQYF. CDR3 nucleotides: TGTGCCAGTACCGATTTCTACGAGCAGTACTTC. V gene TRBV19 combines with J gene TRBJ2-7; no clear D gene. Trimming removed 7 bases at V and 3 bases at J, with 7 bases between. The CDR3 runs 11 residues. Per the germline V gene, CDR1 is LNHDA and CDR2 is SQIVND (reference sequence).

The chain has TRBV20-1 and TRBJ1-5; D not resolved. The CDR3 consists of 10 residues. Germline-derived CDR1 and CDR2 are DFQATT and SNEGSKA (reference sequence). Trimming took off 6 bases at V and 6 bases at J, with 6 bases between the two ends. The CDR3 loop is CSAVGQPQHF. CDR3 bases: TGCAGTGCCGTAGGTCAGCCCCAGCATTTT.

This clone appeared a few times. The CDR3 coding sequence is TGTGCCAGCAGTGAAATCGGGCCGGGAAATGAAGCTTTCTTT. Translated: CASSEIGPGNEAFF. The gene calls are TRBV2 and TRBJ1-1; D ambiguous. Per germline, CDR1 SNHLY and CDR2 FYNNEI. With 2 bases removed from V and 7 bases from J, the gap between germline ends came to 14 bases. The CDR3 consists of 14 residues.

The rearrangement links TRBV19 to TRBJ1-4; the match to TRBD1 covers 7 bases. From germline, CDR1 is LNHDA and CDR2 SQIVND (reference sequence). V lost 10 bases and J lost 8; bases outside the gene matches: 10. This CDR3 is 13 amino acids long. The CDR3 DNA follows: TGTGCCACTAAGGGGGCAGTGAGGGAAAAACTGTTTTTT. Encoded protein: CATKGAVREKLFF.

This chain joins TRBV7-9 and TRBJ2-3; tentatively, D is TRBD2 (6 bases). This CDR3 has 16 amino acids. CDR1 and CDR2 from the germline V gene are SEHNR and FQNEAQ (reference sequence). Trimming cost V 8 bases and J 3 bases, with 21 bases left between them. The CDR3 protein is CASFHRQEGITDTQYF. CDR3 bases: TGTGCCAGCTTCCACCGGCAGGAGGGTATAACAGATACGCAGTATTTT.

The chain is built from TRBV19 and TRBJ2-7, with a tentative D call TRBD2 (6 bases). Germline-derived CDR1 and CDR2 are LNHDA and SQIVND (reference sequence). With 2 bases removed from V and 6 bases from J, the gap between germline ends came to 11 bases. The CDR3 runs to 13 residues. The CDR3 here is CASSIYLEGEQYF. CDR3 DNA: TGTGCCAGTAGTATATATCTGGAGGGCGAGCAGTACTTC. The whole variable domain, remainder taken from reference TRBV19 and TRBJ2-7, is DGGITQSPKYLFRKEGQNVTLSCEQNLNHDAMYWYRQDPGQGLRLIYYSQIVNDFQKGDIAEGYSVSREKKESFPLTVTSAQKNPTAFYLCASSIYLEGEQYFGPGTRLTVT.

DNA for the CDR3: TGCGCCAGCAGGGAAGCTAGCGTATCCTACGAGCAGTACTTC. Its translation: CASREASVSYEQYF. J is TRBJ2-7 and V is TRBV5-1; a weak D match, TRBD2 (6 bases). This CDR3 has 14 residues. Trimming stripped 5 bases from V and 1 base from J, with 13 bases between. CDR1 and CDR2 from the germline V gene are SGHRS and YFSETQ.

This sequence joins TRBV2 and TRBJ2-5; 9 positions match TRBD1. TRBJ2-7 explains the end of the DNA better; the J call may be wrong. The germline V gene has CDR1 SNHLY and CDR2 FYNNEI. This CDR3 is 14 amino acids long. The CDR3 region is CASKDRGVNYEQYF. The DNA for the CDR3 is TGTGCCAGCAAAGACAGGGGGGTAAACTACGAGCAGTACTTC.

This clone has a handful of counts. The chain recombines TRBV13 with TRBJ2-3; D may be TRBD2 (5 bases). The CDR3 is 15 residues long. From germline, CDR1 is PRHDT and CDR2 FYEKMQ (reference sequence). Trimming pared 1 base from V and 4 bases from J, leaving 12 bases between. As DNA, the CDR3 is TGTGCCAGCAGCTTAGCGCGCGGTAGCGCAGATACGCAGTATTTT. Amino acids: CASSLARGSADTQYF.

The CDR3 spells CASSSDPGGTIYF. CDR3 in DNA: TGTGCCAGCAGCTCGGACCCTGGAGGCACCATATATTTT. This chain connects TRBV7-2 to TRBJ1-3; the D is unclear. Trimming removed 4 bases at V and 9 bases at J, with 13 bases between. The CDR3 is 13 amino acids. Germline values: CDR1 SGHTA, CDR2 FQGNSA.

The chain couples TRBV6-5 to TRBJ2-7; no definite D call. V was cut by 6 bases and J by 0 bases, with 6 bases left in between. The CDR3 sequence is 12 residues long. The germline CDR1 and CDR2 sequences are MNHEY and SVGAGI. The CDR3, as DNA: TGTGCCAGCAGGAGCGTCTCCTACGAGCAGTACTTC. The encoded protein is CASRSVSYEQYF.

V and J are TRBV10-3 and TRBJ1-1, with 7 bases lining up with TRBD1. V was pared by 0 bases and J by 5 bases, with 0 bases of the junction left unmatched. The CDR3 consists of 13 residues. In germline, CDR1 is ENHRY, CDR2 SYGVKD. CDR3 sequence (DNA): TGTGCCATCAGTGAGTCCAGGGGGACTGAAGCTTTCTTT. Encoded protein: CAISESRGTEAFF.

By share of the sample, this clone is medium-sized. The rearrangement joins TRBV4-1 to TRBJ1-3; tentative D call: TRBD1 (6 bases). CDR1 and CDR2 (germline): MGHRA, YSYEKL. V gave up 0 bases and J gave up 4 bases, with 7 bases separating them. There are 14 residues in the CDR3. The CDR3 protein is CASSQEGTGNTIYF. The CDR3 nucleotides are TGCGCCAGCAGCCAAGAGGGGACAGGAAACACCATATATTTT.

This rearrangement joins TRBV7-9 to TRBJ1-5; D may be TRBD1 (6 bases). With 6 bases removed from V and 3 bases from J, the gap between germline ends came to 21 bases. CDR3 length: 17 amino acids. CDR1 and CDR2 (germline): SEHNR, FQNEAQ (reference sequence). CDR3 sequence: CASSSDPVGTLNQPQHF. CDR3 coding DNA: TGTGCCAGCAGTTCCGACCCCGTGGGGACACTCAATCAGCCCCAGCATTTT.

This chain links TRBV6-1 with TRBJ1-4; 8 nucleotides align to TRBD1. V was pared by 10 bases and J by 8 bases, with 6 bases of the junction left unmatched. The length of the CDR3 is 12 residues. From germline, CDR1 is MNHNS and CDR2 SASEGT. The CDR3 is CATGQGREKLFF. In nucleotides, the CDR3 is TGTGCCACCGGACAGGGAAGGGAAAAACTGTTTTTT.

V gene TRBV2 combines with J gene TRBJ1-4; weak D call: TRBD1 (5 bases). Looked up from germline, CDR1 is SNHLY and CDR2 is FYNNEI. The CDR3 totals 14 residues. The V end lost 7 bases, the J end lost 7 bases, and 16 bases lay between the germline ends. Written as DNA, the CDR3 is TGTGCCAGCATCCACGGGGACGAAGGTGAAAAACTGTTTTTT. Translating it yields CASIHGDEGEKLFF.

V usage is TRBV6-6 and J usage is TRBJ1-1, with TRBD1 identical over 10 bases. The CDR3 consists of 14 residues. The germline V gene has CDR1 MNHNY and CDR2 SVGAGI (reference sequence). J gave up 7 bases and V 5 bases, and 7 bases lay outside the gene matches. The CDR3 protein is CASSTLGTGVEAFF. In DNA form, the CDR3 reads TGTGCCAGCAGTACCTTAGGGACAGGGGTTGAAGCTTTCTTT.

On this clone: Other DNA sequences from this sample encode an identical CDR3 as well. The J gene is TRBJ1-2, the V gene TRBV5-6; D remains ambiguous. The CDR3 has 12 residues. Between the trimmed V and J ends, which lost 0 bases and 6 bases, there was a span of 6 bases. Germline V CDR1 and CDR2: SGHDT, YYEEEE. The CDR3 sequence is CASSLGGDGYTF. The CDR3 nucleotides read TGTGCCAGCAGCTTGGGCGGAGATGGCTACACCTTC.

V gene TRBV18 combines with J gene TRBJ1-1; D remains unclear. This CDR3 has 16 residues. Germline CDR1 KGHSH, CDR2 LQKENI. The ends were cut back, 0 bases at V and 4 bases at J, with 15 bases in the middle. The CDR3 protein is CASSPPNRRDRTEAFF. DNA of the CDR3: TGTGCCAGCTCACCACCGAACCGTCGGGATCGCACTGAAGCTTTCTTT.

V is TRBV7-3 and J is TRBJ2-2; TRBD1 or TRBD2 may be the D gene (5 bases each). Trimming shortened V by 1 base and J by 7 bases, and 13 bases separated the two germline ends. The CDR3 consists of 15 residues. CDR1 is SGHTA and CDR2 is FQGTGA in the germline V gene. The chain's CDR3 is CASSLIGGLGGELFF. The CDR3 DNA sequence: TGTGCCAGCAGCTTAATTGGGGGTCTGGGCGGGGAGCTGTTTTTT.

The table lists this clone with a count of one. The chain is built from TRBV10-3 and TRBJ2-7; 15 nucleotides align to TRBD2. V dropped 5 bases and J dropped 6; count of bases not matched to a gene: 8. This CDR3 comprises 16 residues. CDR1 is ENHRY, CDR2 SYGVKD, per germline. As DNA, the CDR3 is TGTGCCATCAGTCCCGGACTAGCGGGGGGGCGGGGCGAGCAGTACTTC. Its translation is CAISPGLAGGRGEQYF.

A few counts support this clone. The chain is built from TRBV5-1 and TRBJ1-2, with a tentative D call TRBD1 (6 bases). This CDR3 has 15 residues. The V and J ends lost 0 bases and 0 bases respectively, with 9 bases between them. CDR1 and CDR2 from the germline V gene are SGHRS and YFSETQ. This CDR3 is CASSLGRTANYGYTF. As DNA, the CDR3 is TGCGCCAGCAGCTTGGGGCGGACAGCTAACTATGGCTACACCTTC.

V gene TRBV7-9 combines with J gene TRBJ1-1, with D hard to call. The length of the CDR3 is 15 residues. Trimming took 5 bases from V and 2 from J, leaving 15 bases between them. The germline V gene has CDR1 SEHNR and CDR2 FQNEAQ (reference sequence). The CDR3 DNA reads as TGTGCCAGCAGCCTAGGTGGTCTGGGTAACACTGAAGCTTTCTTT. It yields the protein CASSLGGLGNTEAFF.

This clone was found once. The chain uses TRBV9 and TRBJ1-2, with a possible D match to TRBD1 (5 bases). Germline-derived CDR1 and CDR2 are SGDLS and YYNGEE. Trimming pared 3 bases from V and 3 bases from J, leaving 12 bases between. The CDR3 is 14 amino acids. CDR3 protein: CASSGTLMHYGYTF. For the CDR3, the DNA is TGTGCCAGCAGCGGGACACTTATGCACTATGGCTACACCTTC.

The chain is built from TRBV7-9 and TRBJ1-3, with TRBD1 matching 10 bases. Unmatched junction bases numbered 4, after V lost 5 bases and J lost 0 bases. Germline loops: CDR1 SEHNR, CDR2 FQNEAQ (reference sequence). The CDR3 extends over 16 amino acids. The CDR3 DNA reads TGTGCCAGCAGCAGGGACAGGGGCCTCTCTGGAAACACCATATATTTT. It translates to CASSRDRGLSGNTIYF.

V usage is TRBV6-6 and J usage is TRBJ1-1, with TRBD1 identical over 7 bases. The germline CDR1 and CDR2 sequences are MNHNY and SVGAGI (reference sequence). V lost 4 bases, J lost 5 bases, and 4 bases stayed unmatched. CDR3 length: 13 residues. The CDR3 is CASSFTGETEAFF. For the CDR3, the DNA is TGTGCCAGCAGTTTTACAGGGGAGACTGAAGCTTTCTTT.

This clone was seen a handful of times. This chain uses TRBV2 with TRBJ1-1; TRBD1 is a possible D gene (6 bases). The CDR3 covers 13 residues. CDR1 and CDR2 (germline): SNHLY, FYNNEI. V was cut by 10 bases and J by 3 bases, with 15 bases left in between. CDR3 in DNA: TGTGCCAACAGGGTTAGTCGGGACACTGAAGCTTTCTTT. As protein: CANRVSRDTEAFF.

The V gene is TRBV7-8, the J gene TRBJ2-7; 10 bases align to TRBD1. J lost 3 bases, V lost 5 bases, and 7 bases had no gene match. The CDR3 spans 15 residues. From germline, CDR1 is SGHVS and CDR2 FQNEAQ. CDR3: CASSITGTGDYEQYF. CDR3 sequence (DNA): TGTGCCAGCAGCATTACCGGGACAGGGGACTACGAGCAGTACTTC.